These T cell receptor beta chains were read from a single sample in a study of T-cell reconstitution after alpha-beta-depleted transplantation in children. TCRdb re-analysed the PCR reads in MiXCR, keeping a single row per CDR3 protein. The data contain around 700,000 distinct CDR3 sequences, about an eighth of them singletons. The specimen was PBMCs, collected before TCRalphabeta/CD19-depleted stem cell transplant. These receptor sequences come from a girl aged 2-9 years with congenital amegakaryocytic thrombocytopenia, due to receive a stem cell transplant. The CDR3 runs from the conserved cysteine through the conserved F or W. D genes are given only for firm matches.

j_call | cdr3_length | d_call | v_call | cdr3_aa
TRBJ2-7 | 14 | - | TRBV18 | CASSPVLSSYEQYF
TRBJ1-1 | 16 | - | TRBV5-6 | CASSRPPQQGNTEAFF
TRBJ2-3 | 18 | TRBD2 | TRBV7-8 | CASSLGSDLIAGWDTQYF
TRBJ2-7 | 13 | TRBD2 | TRBV20-1 | CSATGLAGVEQYF
TRBJ2-3 | 14 | TRBD2 | TRBV5-6 | CASSIGLVMDTQYF
TRBJ2-2 | 13 | - | TRBV5-1 | CASSQSSGGELFF
TRBJ2-4 | 17 | - | TRBV7-8 | CASSLEALAGAPNIQYF
TRBJ2-6 | 15 | - | TRBV5-1 | CASSSQGPGANALTF
TRBJ2-3 | 16 | - | TRBV5-1 | CASSLETPTSADTQYF
TRBJ2-6 | 15 | - | TRBV3-1 | CASSIQAPGANVLTF
TRBJ1-1 | 11 | - | TRBV30 | CALVWYTEAFF
TRBJ1-4 | 15 | - | TRBV29-1 | CSVQSQGSPKEKLFF
TRBJ2-5 | 16 | - | TRBV5-1 | CASSPSLTKLQETQYF
TRBJ1-2 | 14 | - | TRBV15 | CATSSGTMNYGYTF
TRBJ1-1 | 17 | TRBD1 | TRBV20-1 | CSARGPQDRGLGPEAFF
TRBJ2-7 | 14 | - | TRBV25-1 | CASSGTGTLYEQYF
TRBJ2-1 | 15 | TRBD2 | TRBV28 | CASSKTSGKGGEQFF
TRBJ2-7 | 20 | - | TRBV4-2 | CASSQVSRDVRYRSSYEQYF
TRBJ2-4 | 15 | TRBD2 | TRBV20-1 | CSARATSGRVNIQYF
TRBJ2-5 | 15 | - | TRBV20-1 | CSAGDDGTYQETQYF
TRBJ2-5 | 14 | - | TRBV6-5 | CASSRTPSQETQYF
TRBJ2-1 | 14 | - | TRBV30 | CAFNGPARRDEQFF
TRBJ2-7 | 14 | - | TRBV20-1 | CSARDSLSSYEQYF
TRBJ2-5 | 16 | TRBD1 | TRBV12-3/TRBV12-4 | CASSLAWQGAGETQYF
TRBJ1-2 | 15 | TRBD1 | TRBV5-1 | CASSSTTGDNYGYTF
TRBJ2-3 | 17 | TRBD2 | TRBV5-1 | CASSLEVAGIVGNTQYF
TRBJ2-2 | 15 | - | TRBV29-1 | CSVGGHKANTGELFF
TRBJ2-3 | 16 | - | TRBV28 | CATVGPGALWTDTQYF
TRBJ2-7 | 18 | TRBD2 | TRBV12-5 | CASGLVPMASGTSYEQYF
TRBJ2-1 | 18 | TRBD2 | TRBV5-1 | CASSLSGTSGSAINEQFF
TRBJ1-1 | 15 | TRBD1 | TRBV30 | CAWSARRGRWSEAFF
TRBJ1-2 | 15 | - | TRBV25-1 | CASSDEIGGNAGYTF
TRBJ1-1 | 13 | - | TRBV20-1 | CSATGTLNTEAFF
TRBJ2-6 | 20 | - | TRBV12-3/TRBV12-4 | CASSFSPNPGALPGANVLTF
TRBJ2-7 | 13 | - | TRBV20-1 | CSARGQPIVEQYF
TRBJ1-4 | 14 | TRBD1 | TRBV12-3/TRBV12-4 | CASSPGTVNEKLFF
TRBJ2-1 | 14 | - | TRBV20-1 | CSASKAALYNEQFF
TRBJ2-1 | 13 | - | TRBV20-1 | CSARDLSGNEQFF
TRBJ2-1 | 15 | - | TRBV25-1 | CASSLLNPSYNEQFF
TRBJ1-3 | 15 | - | TRBV20-1 | CSARDLRGSGNTIYF
TRBJ2-7 | 14 | - | TRBV6-2/TRBV6-3 | CASREVPTLYEQYF
TRBJ2-7 | 15 | TRBD2 | TRBV20-1 | CSASRGGLAGYGQYF
TRBJ2-1 | 17 | TRBD2 | TRBV5-1 | CASSFRFAEREVNEQFF
TRBJ2-6 | 21 | - | TRBV21-1 | CASSGREGPYTRFSGANVLTF
TRBJ2-2 | 15 | - | TRBV7-9 | CASSLRGDGTGELFF
TRBJ2-1 | 14 | - | TRBV20-1 | CSARGGEYYNEQFF
TRBJ2-1 | 15 | - | TRBV5-1 | CASSFTGGVDNEQFF
TRBJ2-3 | 17 | TRBD2 | TRBV5-1 | CASSWRTSGSKTDTQYF
TRBJ2-7 | 13 | TRBD2 | TRBV20-1 | CSARTSGSLEQYF
TRBJ2-1 | 18 | TRBD2 | TRBV5-1 | CASSLGTSGSSSYNEQFF
TRBJ2-1 | 15 | TRBD2 | TRBV24-1 | CATSSREASYNEQFF
TRBJ1-4 | 17 | TRBD1 | TRBV25-1 | CASSEYGYRGGSEKLFF
TRBJ1-5 | 14 | - | TRBV20-1 | CSARGEQRHQPQHF
TRBJ2-1 | 13 | TRBD2 | TRBV30 | CAWRGLAGDEQFF